Included here is one T cell receptor beta chain sequence, with context. Its antigen is not identified. This sample is part of a study of cytomegalovirus exposure and HLA in healthy donors. Study findings and constraints: Most of the CMV-associated TCR beta chains (in a later analysis) appeared to be HLA-restricted.

The primer mix had 60 Vbeta and 13 Jbeta primers. Measured with immunoSEQ multiplex PCR; TCRdb has only the in-frame clones, and not every one. The repertoire has 90,000 to 110,000 clones, 69% of them found once; the top ten carry under 6.5%. This CDR3 has 15 amino acids. V gave up 0 bases and J gave up 2 bases, with 8 bases separating them. CDR1 LNHDA and CDR2 SQIVND come from the germline V gene (reference sequence). This TCR was sampled from a woman in her seventies in good health and CMV-seropositive. V and J are TRBV19 and TRBJ1-5, with D perhaps matching TRBD1 (6 bases). The sample was PBMCs. The CDR3 loop is CASSIEGARNQPQHF. DNA of the CDR3: TGTGCCAGTAGTATAGAGGGGGCGCGCAATCAGCCCCAGCATTTT.